Listed here are 10 T cell receptor beta chains from one sample, sequenced in a study of blood T cell repertoires in COVID-19. TCRdb keeps only in-frame clones here, not all; method: immunoSEQ multiplex PCR. This sample carries 120,000 or so clones, around nine tenths of them seen once, and the ten largest clones take roughly 2.2%. Sequenced input: peripheral blood. The receptors come from a woman between 45 and 60 years old with acute or convalescent COVID-19.

The chain joins TRBV13 to TRBJ2-1, with 9 bases matching TRBD1. This CDR3 is built from 14 residues. CDR1 PRHDT and CDR2 FYEKMQ come from the germline V gene (reference sequence). Unmatched junction bases numbered 5, after V lost 6 bases and J lost 5 bases. The chain's CDR3 is CASRTGGWNNEQFF. CDR3 nucleotides: TGTGCCAGCAGGACAGGGGGATGGAACAATGAGCAGTTCTTC.

The chain joins TRBV2 to TRBJ2-2; 7 bases are shared with TRBD1. Germline values: CDR1 SNHLY, CDR2 FYNNEI. The CDR3 extends over 16 amino acids. J lost 0 bases, V lost 6 bases, and 7 bases had no gene match. CDR3 amino acids: CASSYRQGANTGELFF. CDR3 nucleotides: TGTGCCAGCAGCTACCGGCAGGGGGCGAACACCGGGGAGCTGTTTTTT.

V and J are TRBV6-1 and TRBJ1-4; a possible D gene is TRBD1 (6 bases). This CDR3 has 13 residues. Trimming cost V 2 bases and J 10 bases, with 11 bases left between them. Looked up from germline, CDR1 is MNHNS and CDR2 is SASEGT. The CDR3 protein is CASSESQGIKLFF. DNA for the CDR3: TGTGCCAGCAGTGAATCGCAGGGGATAAAACTGTTTTTT.

The chain links TRBV27 to TRBJ1-6; 8 bases align to TRBD1. Germline values: CDR1 MNHEY, CDR2 SMNVEV (reference sequence). V lost 5 bases to trimming and J lost 6 bases; unmatched junction nucleotides: 6. The CDR3 runs 15 residues. The DNA of the CDR3 is TGTGCCAGCAGTAGGCAGGGGGCTTTTAATTCACCCCTCCACTTT. It yields the protein CASSRQGAFNSPLHF.

DNA of the CDR3: TGTGCCAGCAGCCAAGACATCTCCAGGGGCGGGGAGACCCAGTACTTC. It translates to CASSQDISRGGETQYF. This chain joins TRBV3-1 (or the pseudogene TRBV3-2) and TRBJ2-5; D is possibly TRBD1 (6 bases). V lost 0 bases, J lost 5 bases, and 16 bases lay in between. This CDR3 contains 16 residues. Germline CDR1 LGHDT, CDR2 YNNKEL (reference sequence).

Only one count was recorded for this clone. The chain recombines TRBV24-1 with TRBJ2-7, with a possible D match to TRBD2 (6 bases). Germline V gives CDR1 KGHDR, CDR2 SFDVKD. V lost 7 bases to trimming and J lost 0 bases, with 12 bases between them. The CDR3 runs to 14 residues. The CDR3 sequence: CATSAGQSSYEQYF. Written as DNA, the CDR3 is TGTGCCACCAGCGCGGGGCAGAGCTCCTACGAGCAGTACTTC.

V and J are TRBV5-6 and TRBJ2-3; D uncertain. Trimming cost V 4 bases and J 0 bases, with 12 bases left between them. The germline V gene has CDR1 SGHDT and CDR2 YYEEEE. This CDR3 spans 15 amino acids. This chain's CDR3 is CASSLEVRSTDTQYF. The CDR3 DNA is TGTGCCAGCAGCCTAGAAGTCCGAAGCACAGATACGCAGTATTTT. The full variable domain, with the rest looked up from reference TRBV5-6 and TRBJ2-3, is DAGVTQSPTHLIKTRGQQVTLRCSPKSGHDTVSWYQQALGQGPQFIFQYYEEEERQRGNFPDRFSGHQFPNYSSELNVNALLLGDSALYLCASSLEVRSTDTQYFGPGTRLTVL.

V usage is TRBV5-1 and J usage is TRBJ2-2, with D unresolved. This CDR3 spans 15 amino acids. Germline CDR1 and CDR2: SGHRS and YFSETQ. V was cut by 4 bases and J by 2 bases, with 12 bases left in between. CDR3 loop: CASSPGAVNTGELFF. For the CDR3, the DNA is TGCGCCAGCAGCCCTGGCGCGGTAAACACCGGGGAGCTGTTTTTT.

This clone was counted between two and nine times. The chain is built from TRBV9 and TRBJ1-5, with 7 nucleotides matching TRBD1. V dropped 3 bases and J dropped 3; count of bases not matched to a gene: 6. Germline V CDR1 and CDR2: SGDLS, YYNGEE. The CDR3 totals 15 residues. In nucleotides, the CDR3 is TGTGCCAGCAGCGCGAGTGACAGGGACAATCAGCCCCAGCATTTT. Amino acid sequence: CASSASDRDNQPQHF. The entire variable domain, with the rest obtained from reference TRBV9 and TRBJ1-5, is as follows: DSGVTQTPKHLITATGQRVTLRCSPRSGDLSVYWYQQSLDQGLQFLIQYYNGEERAKGNILERFSAQQFPDLHSELNLSSLELGDSALYFCASSASDRDNQPQHFGDGTRLSIL.

The V gene is TRBV7-2, the J gene TRBJ1-2, with D hard to call. From germline, CDR1 is SGHTA and CDR2 FQGNSA. This CDR3 region has 14 residues. With 5 bases removed from V and 5 bases from J, the gap between germline ends came to 15 bases. The CDR3: CASSHPGAIYGYTF. CDR3 in DNA: TGTGCCAGCAGCCACCCGGGAGCGATATATGGCTACACCTTC.